Listed below are T cell receptor beta chains from one sample, sequenced in a study of blood T cell repertoires in COVID-19. Sequencing was performed with immunoSEQ multiplex PCR; in TCRdb, only in-frame clones are kept and a portion is missing. The sample has some 380,000 clones; approximately 89% are singletons. Specimen: PBMCs or T cells enriched from blood (not recorded which). These receptors were collected from a man aged 30 to 39 who had recovered from COVID-19. Each CDR3 is given with its conserved first and last residue. D genes are given only for firm matches. A clone size is listed for some rows: how often the clone was seen (once, few, many), or a class if it is expanded.

>TRBJ1-4|TRBD1|NA|TRBV19
TGTGCCAGTAGTATAGGTGACAGGGTTTTTGAAAAACTGTTTTTT
CASSIGDRVFEKLFF
>TRBJ1-4|NA|once|TRBV5-8
TGTGCCAGCAGCCTGGGGTACGGTGAAAAACTGTTTTTT
CASSLGYGEKLFF
>TRBJ2-1|TRBD2|NA|TRBV14
TGTGCCAGCAGCAAACCGGGACTAGCCGAGCAGTTCTTC
CASSKPGLAEQFF
>TRBJ2-7|TRBD2|NA|TRBV6-5
TGTGCCAGCTTCGGGGGGGGCCAGCTTGAGCAGTACTTC
CASFGGGQLEQYF
>TRBJ2-1|NA|NA|TRBV27
TGTGCCAGCAGTTTTTACGAGGGTGAGCAGTTCTTC
CASSFYEGEQFF
>TRBJ1-2|NA|NA|TRBV13
TGTGCCAGCAGCTTATACCATCAGGGAGGGCTTGGCGGCTACACCTTC
CASSLYHQGGLGGYTF
>TRBJ2-1|NA|NA|TRBV12-5
TGTGCTAGTGGTTTTAAGAGCTCCTACAATGAGCAGTTCTTC
CASGFKSSYNEQFF
>TRBJ2-7|TRBD2|NA|TRBV2
TGTGCCAGCAGTGACCCGGGACTAGTTTCCTACGAGCAGTACTTC
CASSDPGLVSYEQYF
>TRBJ2-2|NA|few|TRBV28
TGTGCCAGCAGTTTTCCCGGGACCGGGGAGCTGTTTTTT
CASSFPGTGELFF
>TRBJ1-1|NA|NA|TRBV12-3/TRBV12-4
TGTGCCAGCAGCACAAAAAGGAACACTGAAGCTTTCTTT
CASSTKRNTEAFF
>TRBJ2-2|TRBD1|NA|TRBV6-6
TGTGCCACCCGAGGACAGGGATTGCGCACCGGGGAGCTGTTTTTT
CATRGQGLRTGELFF
>TRBJ1-1|NA|NA|TRBV6-1
TGTGCCAGCAGTGAAACCCCCGACACCCAACGGGGAGCTTTCTTT
CASSETPDTQRGAFF
>TRBJ1-6|TRBD1|NA|TRBV19
TGTGCCAGTAGAACGGGACAGGGGGGATACTCTAATTCACCCCTCCACTTT
CASRTGQGGYSNSPLHF
>TRBJ2-7|NA|NA|TRBV12-3/TRBV12-4
TGTGCCAGCAGTTTAGGGAGGTCCTACGAGCAGTACTTC
CASSLGRSYEQYF
>TRBJ2-2|TRBD2|NA|TRBV6-2/TRBV6-3
TGTGCCAGCAGTCGGGGTTCGGGGGGGATGAGCACCGGGGAGCTGTTTTTT
CASSRGSGGMSTGELFF
>TRBJ1-6|NA|NA|TRBV6-1
TGTGCCAGCAGTGACAGGGTCACGTCCTATAATTCACCCCTCCACTTT
CASSDRVTSYNSPLHF
>TRBJ1-2|NA|NA|TRBV12-3/TRBV12-4
TGTGCCAGCAGTTTAGCAGGAAGGAGGGCCTACACCTTC
CASSLAGRRAYTF
>TRBJ1-5|NA|NA|TRBV27
TGTGCCAGCAGCCCACAGGTAAAATTGCCCCAGCATTTT
CASSPQVKLPQHF
>TRBJ2-1|TRBD2|NA|TRBV25-1
TGTGCCAGCAGTGATCGGCTAGCGGGGGGTTACTACAATGAGCAGTTCTTC
CASSDRLAGGYYNEQFF
>TRBJ1-2|NA|few|TRBV19
TGTGCCACAGAAACAGGGTTGGGCTATGGCTACACCTTC
CATETGLGYGYTF
>TRBJ1-1|NA|NA|TRBV5-1
TGCGCCAGCAGTGAGGGTGGCACTGAAGCTTTCTTT
CASSEGGTEAFF
>TRBJ1-1|TRBD1|NA|TRBV7-9
TGTGCCAGCAGCCCCCGACAGGGGGACACTGAAGCTTTCTTT
CASSPRQGDTEAFF
>TRBJ2-7|NA|NA|TRBV7-2
TGTGCCAGCAGCGGAGGCTCCTACGAGCAGTACTTC
CASSGGSYEQYF
>TRBJ1-6|TRBD1|few|TRBV24-1
TGTGCCACCAGTATGGGACAGAGCTCCTATAATTCACCCCTCCACTTT
CATSMGQSSYNSPLHF
>TRBJ1-5|TRBD1|NA|TRBV20-1
TGCAGTGCTAGTCGGGACCATCCGGACAGGACCAACGCTCAGCCCCAGCATTTT
CSASRDHPDRTNAQPQHF
>TRBJ2-3|NA|NA|TRBV19
TGTGCCAGTACCCCCCCGGCGGGGAGGTCGGGTGGCGATACGCAGTATTTT
CASTPPAGRSGGDTQYF
>TRBJ1-3|NA|NA|TRBV6-5
TGTGCCAGCAGTCCAGAACCCTCTGGAAACACCATATATTTT
CASSPEPSGNTIYF
>TRBJ1-3|TRBD1|NA|TRBV5-1
TGCGCCAGCAGCTTGGGGACAGGGACCACTGGAAACACCATATATTTT
CASSLGTGTTGNTIYF
>TRBJ1-1|NA|NA|TRBV9
TGTGCCAGCAGCGGAGGGAGGGGTACTTCGAACACTGAAGCTTTCTTT
CASSGGRGTSNTEAFF
>TRBJ2-3|TRBD2|NA|TRBV7-2
TGTGCCAGCAGCTCCCTAGCGGGGCTCACAGATACGCAGTATTTT
CASSSLAGLTDTQYF
>TRBJ1-6|NA|NA|TRBV19
TGTGCCAGTAGTTCACAATTGGCACCCCTCCACTTT
CASSSQLAPLHF
>TRBJ2-1|TRBD1|few|TRBV7-9
TGTGCCAGCAGCGGACAGGGGGGTCGGATTGGGCAGTTCTTC
CASSGQGGRIGQFF
>TRBJ2-7|TRBD2|NA|TRBV14
TGTGCCAGCAGCCAAGATCGGGGGGTAAAGTGGAGCTACGAGCAGTACTTC
CASSQDRGVKWSYEQYF
>TRBJ2-7|TRBD2|NA|TRBV13
TGTGCCAGCAGCTCGACTAGCGGGGGCTACGAGCAGTACTTC
CASSSTSGGYEQYF
>TRBJ2-7|TRBD1|NA|TRBV6-1
TGTGCCAGCAGTGATGGCCTTCGGACAGGGGCCTGGGAGCAGTACTTC
CASSDGLRTGAWEQYF
>TRBJ2-5|NA|NA|TRBV29-1
TGCAGCGTCGGAATAACTACAGGGATAGAGACCCAGTACTTC
CSVGITTGIETQYF
>TRBJ2-1|TRBD2|NA|TRBV19
TGTGCCAGTAGTAACCCCCGCGCGGGGGGCCGCTCTTGGAATGAGCAGTTCTTC
CASSNPRAGGRSWNEQFF
>TRBJ2-2|NA|NA|TRBV2
TGTGCCAGCCGTCCCGGGACTGCGAACACCGGGGAGCTGTTTTTT
CASRPGTANTGELFF
>TRBJ1-5|NA|NA|TRBV19
TGTGCCAGTAGTATCGCCCCCCTAGTCGATCAGCCCCAGCATTTT
CASSIAPLVDQPQHF
>TRBJ1-3|NA|NA|TRBV10-1
TGCGCCAGCAGTGAGAAGCAAGTTGGAAACACCATATATTTT
CASSEKQVGNTIYF